The clone carrying this T cell receptor beta chain was picked up one time. The data stem from a study of blood T cell repertoires in COVID-19. Looked up from germline, CDR1 is LGHNA and CDR2 is YNFKEQ. V was pared by 0 bases and J by 9 bases, with 21 bases between. The CDR3 sequence is 16 residues long. As originally analysed: Amplified reference gene primers provided the basis for estimating nucleated cell counts. Using immunoSEQ multiplex PCR, the repertoire was profiled, and TCRdb retains in-frame clones only, with some absent. D and trimming were read from the DNA, whereas the V and J calls and clone size are those reported in that table. The sample yields about 160,000 clones, less than 90% seen once.

This clonotype was obtained from a woman aged 45-65 years who had recovered from COVID-19. Sequencing was carried out using PBMCs or T cells enriched from blood (not recorded which). The chain combines TRBV4-2 with TRBJ2-7; D perhaps matches TRBD2 (5 bases). CDR3 residues: CASSQETAGPGPGQYF. The CDR3 coding sequence is TGTGCCAGCAGCCAAGAAACGGCGGGCCCCGGTCCAGGGCAGTACTTC.